The entry that follows covers one T cell receptor beta chain sequence. What it binds is not known. This specimen comes from a study of CD8 T cells in Susac syndrome. Study-level background: At blood draw, Susac syndrome patients were therapy-naive, on corticosteroids, or on intravenous immunoglobulin alone. Study-level points and caveats: Clonal expansion of CD8+ cells in Susac peaked in TEMRA cells (and in active patients).

This CDR3 spans 13 amino acids. The V end was cut by 3 bases, the J end by 2 bases, with 7 bases between. Germline V gene sequence: CDR1 SGHTA, CDR2 FQGNSA. RNA in amounts of roughly 0.5 to 1 ug was reverse transcribed with random hexamers. Multiplex PCR with immunoSEQ amplified the TCR beta CDR3 across 54 Vbeta and 13 Jbeta. A single record per CDR3 protein comes from TCRdb applying MiXCR to the immunoSEQ multiplex PCR reads. Of 95,000 to 150,000 distinct CDR3 sequences listed, around 94% are singletons. This sequence was found in a human donor with Susac syndrome. The chain uses TRBV7-2 and TRBJ2-5, with unresolved D. Sequencing used CD8+ T cells from PBMCs. DNA of the CDR3: TGTGCCAGCAGCTTGACGCCGCAAGAGACCCAGTACTTC. It translates to CASSLTPQETQYF.